This TCR beta chain derives from a study of T cells in Graves' hyperthyroidism and ophthalmopathy. This clonotype has only a few counts. The TCR beta CDR3 regions underwent amplification using RNA transcripts as the source. HTBI primers were employed in a first-round RT-PCR of the TCR CDR3. From the multiplex PCR reads, TCRdb called clonotypes with MiXCR, one entry per CDR3 protein. The sample yields 350,000 to 400,000 distinct CDR3 sequences, about 15% seen once. The source is a woman in her twenties or thirties with Graves' hyperthyroidism. Specimen: blood.

The CDR3, as DNA: TGTGCCAGCAGCTTAGTGGCGGGAGGGTACAATGAGCAGTTCTTC. Its translation is CASSLVAGGYNEQFF. The chain is built from TRBV7-8 and TRBJ2-1; 9 nucleotides match TRBD2. V gave up 1 base and J gave up 4 bases; unmatched junction bases: 2. The germline gives CDR1 SGHVS, CDR2 FQNEAQ. The CDR3 length is 15 residues.